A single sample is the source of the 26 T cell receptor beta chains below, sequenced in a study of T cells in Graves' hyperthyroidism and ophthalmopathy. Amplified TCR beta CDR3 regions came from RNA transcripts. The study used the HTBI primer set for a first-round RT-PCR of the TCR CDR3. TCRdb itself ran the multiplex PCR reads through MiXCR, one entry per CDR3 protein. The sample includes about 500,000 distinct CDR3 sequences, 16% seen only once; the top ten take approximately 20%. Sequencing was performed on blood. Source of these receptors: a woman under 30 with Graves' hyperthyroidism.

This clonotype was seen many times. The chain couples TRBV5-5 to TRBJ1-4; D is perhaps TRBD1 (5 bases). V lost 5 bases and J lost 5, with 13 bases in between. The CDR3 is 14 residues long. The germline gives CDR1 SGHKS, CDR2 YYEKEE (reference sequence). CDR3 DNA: TGTGCCAGCAGACGGACACTTGGAAATGAAAAACTGTTTTTT. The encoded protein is CASRRTLGNEKLFF. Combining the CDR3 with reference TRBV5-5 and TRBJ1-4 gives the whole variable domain DAGVTQSPTHLIKTRGQQVTLRCSPISGHKSVSWYQQVLGQGPQFIFQYYEKEERGRGNFPDRFSARQFPNYSSELNVNALLLGDSALYLCASRRTLGNEKLFFGSGTQLSVL.

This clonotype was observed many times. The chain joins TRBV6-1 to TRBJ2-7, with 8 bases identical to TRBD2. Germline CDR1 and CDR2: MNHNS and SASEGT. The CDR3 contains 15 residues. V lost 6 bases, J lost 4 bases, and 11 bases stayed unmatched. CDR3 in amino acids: CASRLRGGALYEQYF. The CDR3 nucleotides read TGTGCCAGCAGACTTCGGGGGGGCGCTTTGTACGAGCAGTACTTC.

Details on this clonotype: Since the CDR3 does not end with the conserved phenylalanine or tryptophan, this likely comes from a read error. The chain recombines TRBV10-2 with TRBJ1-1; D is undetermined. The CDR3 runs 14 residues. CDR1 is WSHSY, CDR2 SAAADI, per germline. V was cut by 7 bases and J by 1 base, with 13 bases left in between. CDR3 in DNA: TGCGCCAGCACCGAGACCGAAAGGAACACTGAAGCTTTCTTA. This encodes CASTETERNTEAFL.

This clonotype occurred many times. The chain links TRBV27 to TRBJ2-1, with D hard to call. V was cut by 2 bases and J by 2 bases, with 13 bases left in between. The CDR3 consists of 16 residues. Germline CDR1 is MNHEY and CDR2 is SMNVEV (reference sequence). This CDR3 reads CASSLGMRPPYNEQFF. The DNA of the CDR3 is TGTGCCAGCAGTTTAGGAATGAGGCCGCCCTACAATGAGCAGTTCTTC.

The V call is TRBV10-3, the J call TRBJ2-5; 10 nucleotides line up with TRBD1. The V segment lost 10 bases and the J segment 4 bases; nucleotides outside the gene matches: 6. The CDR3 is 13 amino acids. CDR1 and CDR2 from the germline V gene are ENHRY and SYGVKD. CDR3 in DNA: TGTGCCAGCGCTGGGGACAGGGGAGAGACCCAGTACTTC. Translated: CASAGDRGETQYF.

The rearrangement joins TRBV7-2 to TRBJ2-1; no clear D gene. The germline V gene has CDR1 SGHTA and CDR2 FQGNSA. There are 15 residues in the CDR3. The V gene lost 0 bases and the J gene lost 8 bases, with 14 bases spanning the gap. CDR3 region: CASSLALDQVHEQFF. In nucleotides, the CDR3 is TGTGCCAGCAGCTTAGCGCTTGACCAAGTGCATGAGCAGTTCTTC.

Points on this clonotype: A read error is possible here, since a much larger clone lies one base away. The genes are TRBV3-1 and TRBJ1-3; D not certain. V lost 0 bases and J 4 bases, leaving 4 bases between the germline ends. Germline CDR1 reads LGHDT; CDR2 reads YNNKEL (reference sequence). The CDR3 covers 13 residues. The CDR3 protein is CASSQEFGNTIYF. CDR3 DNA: TGTGCCAGCAGCCAAGAATTCGGAAACACCATATATTTT.

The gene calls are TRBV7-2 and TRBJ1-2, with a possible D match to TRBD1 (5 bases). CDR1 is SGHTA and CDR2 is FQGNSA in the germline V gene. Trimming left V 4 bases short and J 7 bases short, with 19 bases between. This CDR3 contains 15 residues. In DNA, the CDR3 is TGTGCCAGCAGCTCCTACATCCCCGTGGGGGGTGGCTACACCTTC. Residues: CASSSYIPVGGGYTF.

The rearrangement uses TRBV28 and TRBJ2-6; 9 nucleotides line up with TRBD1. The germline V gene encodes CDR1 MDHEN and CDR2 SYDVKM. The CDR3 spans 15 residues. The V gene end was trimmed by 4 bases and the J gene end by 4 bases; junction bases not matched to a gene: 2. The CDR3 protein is CASSWDRVGANVLTF. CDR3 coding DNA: TGTGCCAGCAGTTGGGACAGGGTCGGGGCCAACGTCCTGACTTTC.

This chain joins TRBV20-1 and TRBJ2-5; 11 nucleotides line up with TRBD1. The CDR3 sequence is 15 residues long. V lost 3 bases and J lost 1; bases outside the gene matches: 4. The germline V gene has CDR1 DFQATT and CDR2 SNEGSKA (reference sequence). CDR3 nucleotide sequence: TGCAGTGCTAGCCGGGACAGGGGGGTCCAAGAGACCCAGTACTTC. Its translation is CSASRDRGVQETQYF.

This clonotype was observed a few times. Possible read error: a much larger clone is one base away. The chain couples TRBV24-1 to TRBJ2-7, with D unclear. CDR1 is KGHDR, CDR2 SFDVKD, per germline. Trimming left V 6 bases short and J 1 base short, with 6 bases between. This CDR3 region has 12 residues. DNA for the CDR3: TGTGCCACCAGTCCAGAGTCCTACGAGCAGTACTTC. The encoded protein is CATSPESYEQYF.

The CDR3 reads CASRKDSHSNQPQHF. CDR3 nucleotides: TGTGCCAGCAGGAAGGACAGCCATAGCAATCAGCCCCAGCATTTT. The chain couples TRBV6-4 to TRBJ1-5; perhaps TRBD1 as D (6 bases). The CDR3 is 15 amino acids. Germline V gene data show CDR1 as MRHNA and CDR2 as SNTAGT. Trimming shortened V by 6 bases and J by 0 bases, and 12 bases separated the two germline ends.

As DNA, the CDR3 is TGCGCCAGCAGTGCAGCTGGACAGGAGGGATCACCCCTCCACTTT. Residues: CASSAAGQEGSPLHF. V usage is TRBV10-2 and J usage is TRBJ1-6, with TRBD1 identical over 7 bases. This CDR3 spans 15 amino acids. Germline V gene sequence: CDR1 WSHSY, CDR2 SAAADI. With 4 bases clipped from V and 10 bases from J, the junction kept 10 bases outside the gene matches.

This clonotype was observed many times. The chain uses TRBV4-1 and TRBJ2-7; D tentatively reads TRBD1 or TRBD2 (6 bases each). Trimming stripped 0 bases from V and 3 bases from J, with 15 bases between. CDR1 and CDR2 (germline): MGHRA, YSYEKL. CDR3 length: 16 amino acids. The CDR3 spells CASSQDLGGTFYEQYF. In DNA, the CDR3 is TGCGCCAGCAGCCAAGATCTAGGAGGGACATTCTACGAGCAGTACTTC.

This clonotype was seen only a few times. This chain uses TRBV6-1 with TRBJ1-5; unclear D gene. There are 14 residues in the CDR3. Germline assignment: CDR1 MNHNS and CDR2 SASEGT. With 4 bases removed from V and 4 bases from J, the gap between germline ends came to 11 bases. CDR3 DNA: TGTGCCAGCAGTGCCGACGGTCCGAATCAGCCCCAGCATTTT. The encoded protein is CASSADGPNQPQHF.

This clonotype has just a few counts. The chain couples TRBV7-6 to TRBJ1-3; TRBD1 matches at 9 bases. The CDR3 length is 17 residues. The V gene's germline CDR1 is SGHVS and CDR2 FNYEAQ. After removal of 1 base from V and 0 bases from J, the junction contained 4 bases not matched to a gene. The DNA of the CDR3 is TGTGCCAGCAGCTTAGAAGGGACAGGGTTCTCTGGAAACACCATATATTTT. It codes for CASSLEGTGFSGNTIYF.

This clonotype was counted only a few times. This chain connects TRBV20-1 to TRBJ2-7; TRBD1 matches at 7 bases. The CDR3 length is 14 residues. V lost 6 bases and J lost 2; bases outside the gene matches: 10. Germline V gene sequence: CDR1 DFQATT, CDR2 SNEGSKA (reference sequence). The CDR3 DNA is TGCAGTGCGGCCGGGACAGTAGCTCCCTACGAGCAGTACTTC. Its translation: CSAAGTVAPYEQYF.

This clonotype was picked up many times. The CDR3 is CASSPRGGTEAFF. For the CDR3, the DNA is TGTGCCAGCAGTCCTCGAGGGGGCACTGAAGCTTTCTTT. The chain has TRBV18 and TRBJ1-1; tentatively, D is TRBD1 (6 bases). V was shortened by 8 bases and J by 4 bases, with 14 bases between the two germline ends. Germline V gene lookup returns CDR1 KGHSH and CDR2 LQKENI. The CDR3 spans 13 residues.

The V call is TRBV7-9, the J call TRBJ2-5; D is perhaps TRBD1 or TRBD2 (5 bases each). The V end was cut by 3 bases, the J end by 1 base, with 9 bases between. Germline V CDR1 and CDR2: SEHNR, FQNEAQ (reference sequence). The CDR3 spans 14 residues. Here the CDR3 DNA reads TGTGCCAGCAGCTTCTGGGGGATCCAAGAGACCCAGTACTTC. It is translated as CASSFWGIQETQYF.

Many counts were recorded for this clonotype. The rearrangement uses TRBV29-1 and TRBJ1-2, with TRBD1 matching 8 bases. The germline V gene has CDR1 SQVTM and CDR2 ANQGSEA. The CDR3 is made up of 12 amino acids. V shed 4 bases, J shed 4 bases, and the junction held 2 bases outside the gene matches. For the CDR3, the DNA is TGCAGCGTTGGACAGGGGTTCTATGGCTACACCTTC. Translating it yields CSVGQGFYGYTF.

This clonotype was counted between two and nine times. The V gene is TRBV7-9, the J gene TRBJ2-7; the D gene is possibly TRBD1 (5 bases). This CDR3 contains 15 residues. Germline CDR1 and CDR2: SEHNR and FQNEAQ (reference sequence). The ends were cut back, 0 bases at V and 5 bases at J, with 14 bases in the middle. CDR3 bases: TGTGCCAGCAGCTTAGCGATAGGGGCTCGGGACGAGCAGTACTTC. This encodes CASSLAIGARDEQYF.

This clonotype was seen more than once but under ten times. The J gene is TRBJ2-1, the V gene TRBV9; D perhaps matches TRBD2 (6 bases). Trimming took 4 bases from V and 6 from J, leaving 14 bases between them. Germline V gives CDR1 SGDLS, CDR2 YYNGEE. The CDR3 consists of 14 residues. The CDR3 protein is CASSPRGLGNEQFF. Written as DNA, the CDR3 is TGTGCCAGCAGCCCCCGGGGACTTGGCAATGAGCAGTTCTTC.

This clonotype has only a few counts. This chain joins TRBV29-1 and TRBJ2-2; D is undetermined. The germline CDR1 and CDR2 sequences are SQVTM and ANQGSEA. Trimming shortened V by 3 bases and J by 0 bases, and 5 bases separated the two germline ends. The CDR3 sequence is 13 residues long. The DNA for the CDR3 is TGCAGCGTTGACCCGACGAACACCGGGGAGCTGTTTTTT. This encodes CSVDPTNTGELFF.

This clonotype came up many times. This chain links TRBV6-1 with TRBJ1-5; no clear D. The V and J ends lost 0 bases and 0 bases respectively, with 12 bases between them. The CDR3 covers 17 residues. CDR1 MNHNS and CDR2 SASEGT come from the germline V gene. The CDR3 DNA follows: TGTGCCAGCAGTGAAGCGTTAAGACCTAATAGCAATCAGCCCCAGCATTTT. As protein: CASSEALRPNSNQPQHF.

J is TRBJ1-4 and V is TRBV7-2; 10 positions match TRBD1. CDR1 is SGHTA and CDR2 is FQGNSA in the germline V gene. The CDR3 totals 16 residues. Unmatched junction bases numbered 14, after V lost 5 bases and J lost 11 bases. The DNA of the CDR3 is TGTGCCAGCAGCCGTGGGGACAGGGGTTTTTGGGGGAAACTGTTTTTT. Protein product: CASSRGDRGFWGKLFF.

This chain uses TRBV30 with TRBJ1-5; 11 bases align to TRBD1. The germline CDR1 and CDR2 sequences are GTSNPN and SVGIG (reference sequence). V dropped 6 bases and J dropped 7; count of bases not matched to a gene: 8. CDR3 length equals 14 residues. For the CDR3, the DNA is TGTGCCTGCCGATCTGGGACAGGGGGGCAGCCCCAGCATTTT. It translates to CACRSGTGGQPQHF. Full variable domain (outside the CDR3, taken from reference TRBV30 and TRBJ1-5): SQTIHQWPATLVQPVGSPLSLECTVEGTSNPNLYWYRQAAGRGLQLLFYSVGIGQISSEVPQNLSASRPQDRQFILSSKKLLLSDSGFYLCACRSGTGGQPQHFGDGTRLSIL.